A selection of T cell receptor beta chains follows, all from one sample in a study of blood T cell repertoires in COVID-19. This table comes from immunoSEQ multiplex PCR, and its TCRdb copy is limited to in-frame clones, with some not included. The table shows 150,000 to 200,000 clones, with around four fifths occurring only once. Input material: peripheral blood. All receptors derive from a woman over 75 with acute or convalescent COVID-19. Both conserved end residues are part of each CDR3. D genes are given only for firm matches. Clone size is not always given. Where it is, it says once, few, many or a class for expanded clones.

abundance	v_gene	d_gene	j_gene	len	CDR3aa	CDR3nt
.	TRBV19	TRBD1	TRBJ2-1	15	CASSSRQGVYNEQFF	TGTGCCAGTAGTTCCCGACAGGGGGTGTACAATGAGCAGTTCTTC
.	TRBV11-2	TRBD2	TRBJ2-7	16	CASSAEPGLADYEQYF	TGTGCCAGCAGCGCGGAACCGGGACTAGCGGACTACGAGCAGTACTTC
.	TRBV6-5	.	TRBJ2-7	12	CATLPRAYEQYF	TGTGCCACCTTACCCCGCGCTTACGAGCAGTACTTC
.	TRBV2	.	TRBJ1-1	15	CASSELPRVNTEAFF	TGTGCCAGCAGTGAACTCCCTCGAGTGAACACTGAAGCTTTCTTT
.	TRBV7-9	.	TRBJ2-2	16	CASSPRGGGVTGELFF	TGTGCCAGCAGCCCTCGTGGAGGGGGGGTGACCGGGGAGCTGTTTTTT
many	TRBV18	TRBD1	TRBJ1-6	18	CASSPPLSQGAWNSPLHF	TGTGCCAGCTCACCACCGTTATCACAGGGGGCATGGAATTCACCCCTCCACTTT
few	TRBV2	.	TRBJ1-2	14	CASSELSGGGGYTF	TGTGCCAGCAGTGAACTATCCGGGGGGGGCGGCTACACCTTC
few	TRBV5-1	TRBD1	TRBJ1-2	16	CASSPRPGGFRYGYTF	TGCGCCAGCAGCCCCCGCCCAGGGGGATTTAGATATGGCTACACCTTC
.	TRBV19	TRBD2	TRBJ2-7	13	CASGALTGGGQYF	TGTGCCAGTGGGGCTCTCACCGGCGGGGGGCAGTACTTC
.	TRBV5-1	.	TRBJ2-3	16	CASSLSGTPSTDTQYF	TGCGCCAGCAGCTTGAGCGGGACACCTAGCACAGATACGCAGTATTTT
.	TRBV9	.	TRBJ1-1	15	CASSVGPGEGTEAFF	TGTGCCAGCAGCGTAGGTCCTGGGGAGGGGACTGAAGCTTTCTTT
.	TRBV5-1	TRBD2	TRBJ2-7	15	CASSPDLAGDNEQYF	TGCGCCAGCAGCCCGGATCTAGCGGGAGACAACGAGCAGTACTTC
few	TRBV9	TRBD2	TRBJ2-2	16	CASSADPGTSGGLVFF	TGTGCCAGCAGCGCCGACCCCGGGACTAGCGGGGGATTGGTGTTTTTT
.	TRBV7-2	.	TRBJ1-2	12	CASSRSNYGYTF	TGTGCCAGCAGCCGGTCAAACTATGGCTACACCTTC
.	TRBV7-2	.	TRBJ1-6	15	CASSPRRGYNSPLHF	TGTGCCAGCAGTCCCCGCCGGGGTTATAATTCACCCCTCCACTTT
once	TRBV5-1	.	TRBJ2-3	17	CASSPKTSSGDRDTQYF	TGCGCCAGCAGCCCGAAAACTAGCTCCGGAGATAGGGATACGCAGTATTTT
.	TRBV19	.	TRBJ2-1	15	CASRHQNERYNEQFF	TGTGCCAGTAGACATCAGAATGAGAGGTACAATGAGCAGTTCTTC
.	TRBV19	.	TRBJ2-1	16	CASSGDFYSLNNEQFF	TGTGCCAGTAGTGGGGACTTTTATTCCCTAAACAATGAGCAGTTCTTC
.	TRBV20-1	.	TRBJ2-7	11	CSARGAAEQYF	TGCAGTGCCAGAGGGGCAGCCGAGCAGTACTTC
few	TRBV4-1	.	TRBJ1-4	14	CASSQGSTWDLLFF	TGCGCCAGCAGCCAAGGGTCCACCTGGGACTTACTGTTTTTT
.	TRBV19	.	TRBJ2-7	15	CASSMGPPGRYEQYF	TGTGCCAGTAGTATGGGCCCTCCAGGGCGTTACGAGCAGTACTTC
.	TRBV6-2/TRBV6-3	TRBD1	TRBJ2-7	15	CASSGDRELVRAQYF	TGTGCCAGCAGTGGCGACAGGGAACTAGTACGAGCCCAGTACTTC
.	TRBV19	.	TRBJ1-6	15	CASSIGRAAGSPLHF	TGTGCCAGTAGTATCGGTCGCGCGGCGGGTTCACCCCTCCACTTT
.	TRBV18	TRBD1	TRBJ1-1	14	CASSPKNRGLEAFF	TGTGCCAGCTCACCGAAAAACAGGGGGCTTGAAGCTTTCTTT
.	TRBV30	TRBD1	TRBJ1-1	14	CAWAGGPMNTEAFF	TGTGCCTGGGCAGGGGGGCCCATGAACACTGAAGCTTTCTTT
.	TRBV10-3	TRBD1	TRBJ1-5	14	CAISRTGINQPQHF	TGTGCCATCAGCAGGACAGGGATCAATCAGCCCCAGCATTTT
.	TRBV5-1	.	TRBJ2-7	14	CASSLVKQGGEQYF	TGCGCCAGCAGCTTGGTAAAACAGGGTGGGGAGCAGTACTTC
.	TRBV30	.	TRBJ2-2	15	CAWRDKTANTGELFF	TGTGCCTGGAGGGACAAGACCGCGAACACCGGGGAGCTGTTTTTT
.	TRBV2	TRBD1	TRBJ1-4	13	CASSRDSHEKLFF	TGTGCCAGTAGCCGGGACAGCCATGAAAAACTGTTTTTT
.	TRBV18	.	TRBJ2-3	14	CASSSRTSTDTQYF	TGTGCCAGCTCTTCCAGGACTAGCACAGATACGCAGTATTTT
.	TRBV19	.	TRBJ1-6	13	CASTRGDNSPLHF	TGTGCCTCCACAAGGGGTGATAATTCACCCCTCCACTTT
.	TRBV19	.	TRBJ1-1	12	CASMGGRTEAFF	TGTGCCAGTATGGGGGGGAGGACTGAAGCTTTCTTT
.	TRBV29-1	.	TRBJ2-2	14	CSVSPTRGTGELFF	TGCAGCGTATCCCCAACCAGGGGCACCGGGGAGCTGTTTTTT
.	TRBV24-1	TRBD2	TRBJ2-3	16	CATSDRAAGGTDTQYF	TGTGCCACCAGTGACCGAGCGGCGGGGGGCACAGATACGCAGTATTTT
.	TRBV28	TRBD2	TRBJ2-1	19	CASRETSGRAPRSYNEQFF	TGTGCCAGCAGAGAAACTAGCGGGAGGGCCCCCCGCTCCTACAATGAGCAGTTCTTC
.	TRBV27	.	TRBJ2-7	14	CASRAQGLSYEQYF	TGTGCCAGCAGGGCGCAGGGGTTGTCCTACGAGCAGTACTTC
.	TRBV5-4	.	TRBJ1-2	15	CASSFRGATLYGYTF	TGTGCCAGCAGCTTCCGCGGCGCGACGCTCTATGGCTACACCTTC
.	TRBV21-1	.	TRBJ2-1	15	CASSMTGEEINEQFF	TGTGCCAGCAGCATGACAGGGGAAGAAATCAATGAGCAGTTCTTC
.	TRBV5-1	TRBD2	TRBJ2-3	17	CASSLERTGGSTDTQYF	TGCGCCAGCAGCTTGGAGAGGACGGGAGGTTCCACAGATACGCAGTATTTT
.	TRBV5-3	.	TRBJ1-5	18	CARSLGAQGLTPNQPQHF	TGTGCCAGAAGCTTGGGGGCACAGGGCCTCACTCCCAATCAGCCCCAGCATTTT
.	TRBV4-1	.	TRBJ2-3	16	CASSPGMGIPQVTQYF	TGCGCCAGCAGCCCAGGGATGGGGATACCACAGGTTACGCAGTATTTT
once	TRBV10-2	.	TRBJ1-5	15	CASSESQGFNQPQHF	TGCGCCAGCAGTGAGTCTCAGGGGTTCAATCAGCCCCAGCATTTT
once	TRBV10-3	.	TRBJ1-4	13	CAIRREGPEKLFF	TGTGCCATCAGGCGGGAAGGCCCCGAAAAACTGTTTTTT
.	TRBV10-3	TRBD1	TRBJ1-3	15	CAIRSTGGPGNTIYF	TGTGCCATCAGATCCACAGGGGGTCCTGGAAACACCATATATTTT
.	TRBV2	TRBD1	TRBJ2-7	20	CASSEAYTAGGGGSSYEQYF	TGTGCCAGCAGTGAAGCGTATACGGCAGGGGGTGGTGGCAGCTCCTACGAGCAGTACTTC
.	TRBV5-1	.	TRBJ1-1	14	CASSFPGRNTEAFF	TGCGCCAGCAGCTTTCCGGGGAGGAACACTGAAGCTTTCTTT
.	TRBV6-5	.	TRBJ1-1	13	CASGTGGGWEAFF	TGTGCCAGCGGAACTGGGGGAGGGTGGGAAGCTTTCTTT
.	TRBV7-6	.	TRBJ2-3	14	CASSQGFHTDTQYF	TGTGCCAGCAGCCAGGGGTTTCACACAGATACGCAGTATTTT
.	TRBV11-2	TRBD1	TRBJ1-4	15	CASSLGGQTGEKLFF	TGTGCCAGCAGCTTAGGGGGACAGACCGGAGAAAAACTGTTTTTT
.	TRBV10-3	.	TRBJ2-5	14	CATDEGDLQETQYF	TGTGCCACAGACGAGGGGGACCTCCAAGAGACCCAGTACTTC
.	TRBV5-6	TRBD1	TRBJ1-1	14	CASSFGQGDTEAFF	TGTGCCAGCAGCTTTGGACAGGGGGACACTGAAGCTTTCTTT
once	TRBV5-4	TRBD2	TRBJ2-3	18	CASSLAGLAGGGVNTQYF	TGTGCCAGCAGCTTGGCCGGCCTAGCGGGAGGGGGGGTGAATACGCAGTATTTT
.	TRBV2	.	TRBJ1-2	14	CASSDVGVNYGYTF	TGTGCCAGCAGTGACGTAGGGGTAAACTATGGCTACACCTTC
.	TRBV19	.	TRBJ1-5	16	CASLPTGSVSNQPQHF	TGTGCCAGTCTACCGACAGGCTCCGTTAGCAATCAGCCCCAGCATTTT
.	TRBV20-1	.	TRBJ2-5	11	CSARYRSNQYF	TGCAGTGCTAGATACCGCAGTAACCAGTACTTC